Following are 27 T cell receptor beta chains from one sample sequenced in a study of blood T cell repertoires in COVID-19 (TCRdb year 2020). Library preparation employed the immunoSEQ multiplex PCR assay. TCRdb retrieved this table from immuneACCESS and kept in-frame rearrangements only. Not all clones are present; in checked studies, unresolved V genes account for under half, and no reason is known for the remainder. Recorded for this sample are a few hundred thousand clones; about 90% of them occurred a single time. The ten largest clones capture roughly 1% of the sample. The specimen sequenced was PBMCs or T cells enriched from blood (not recorded which). The receptors shown here come from a woman in her twenties or thirties who had recovered from COVID-19.

The genes are TRBV10-1 and TRBJ1-1; a possible D gene is TRBD1 (6 bases). Germline CDR1 WNHNN, CDR2 SYGVQD (reference sequence). V was trimmed by 5 bases and J by 1 base, leaving 11 bases between them. The CDR3 is made up of 14 amino acids. The CDR3 loop is CASSKDSANTEAFF. The CDR3 DNA follows: TGCGCCAGCAGTAAGGACAGCGCGAACACTGAAGCTTTCTTT.

This CDR3 reads CASSSRGSGELFF. The CDR3, as DNA: TGTGCCAGCAGCTCCAGGGGGTCCGGGGAGCTGTTTTTT. The rearrangement uses TRBV11-3 and TRBJ2-2, with 7 bases aligning to TRBD1. With V trimmed by 4 bases and J by 6 bases, 2 bases remained unmatched. Germline assignment: CDR1 SGHNT and CDR2 YENEEA. The CDR3 is made up of 13 amino acids.

The chain has TRBV7-2 and TRBJ2-4; D not certain. The CDR3 length is 16 residues. The germline V and J ends were trimmed by 5 bases and 0 bases, with 14 bases remaining between them. From germline, CDR1 is SGHTA and CDR2 FQGNSA. The CDR3 DNA sequence: TGTGCCAGCAGCCCCCCAAACACGCTAGCCAAAAACATTCAGTACTTC. Protein: CASSPPNTLAKNIQYF.

The rearrangement links TRBV12-3 or TRBV12-4 to TRBJ1-2; D unclear. V was shortened by 5 bases and J by 7 bases, with 14 bases between the two germline ends. The CDR3 has 13 amino acids. The chain's CDR3 is CASSPIAQRGYTF. In DNA form, the CDR3 reads TGTGCCAGCAGTCCAATAGCTCAGCGTGGCTACACCTTC.

The chain is built from TRBV15 and TRBJ1-4; 7 bases are shared with TRBD1. The CDR3 spans 15 residues. The V and J ends lost 5 bases and 5 bases, in that order; junction bases with no gene match: 8. Germline values: CDR1 LNHNV, CDR2 YYDKDF (reference sequence). CDR3 sequence reads: CATSYTGTENEKLFF. The CDR3 region has the DNA TGTGCCACCAGCTACACCGGGACAGAGAATGAAAAACTGTTTTTT.

V and J are TRBV10-3 and TRBJ1-4; no clear D gene. Trimming stripped 4 bases from V and 0 bases from J, with 6 bases between. This CDR3 contains 14 residues. The germline gives CDR1 ENHRY, CDR2 SYGVKD. CDR3 sequence reads: CAISAVATNEKLFF. The CDR3, as DNA: TGTGCCATCAGTGCGGTAGCAACTAATGAAAAACTGTTTTTT.

The rearrangement uses TRBV28 and TRBJ2-7; TRBD1 agrees at 10 bases. The CDR3 loop spans 15 amino acids. Germline CDR1 is MDHEN and CDR2 is SYDVKM. Germline trimming cut 5 bases from V and 5 bases from J; bases unmatched to any gene: 9. The CDR3, as DNA: TGTGCCAGCAGTCTAAAGACAGGGGGCAAGGACGAGCAGTACTTC. It translates to CASSLKTGGKDEQYF.

The chain uses TRBV2 and TRBJ2-4; 7 nucleotides agree with TRBD1. Germline loops: CDR1 SNHLY, CDR2 FYNNEI. The CDR3 is 17 amino acids. The V segment lost 3 bases and the J segment 1 base; nucleotides outside the gene matches: 9. The CDR3 loop reads CASSERGGGLAKNIQYF. The CDR3 DNA sequence: TGTGCCAGCAGTGAGAGAGGGGGCGGCCTGGCCAAAAACATTCAGTACTTC.

Written as DNA, the CDR3 is TGTGCCAGCAGTTTATGGTCGGAGGTTAATTCACCCCTCCACTTT. Translating gives CASSLWSEVNSPLHF. This chain joins TRBV28 and TRBJ1-6; D ambiguous. The V and J ends lost 0 bases and 6 bases respectively, with 9 bases between them. The CDR3 contains 15 residues. Germline CDR1 is MDHEN and CDR2 is SYDVKM.

The chain couples TRBV7-2 to TRBJ1-6; 8 bases align to TRBD1. CDR3 length: 15 amino acids. Germline lookup yields CDR1 SGHTA and CDR2 FQGNSA. The trim removed 3 bases at V and 6 bases at J, leaving 4 bases unmatched. The DNA of the CDR3 is TGTGCCAGCAGCTTCGGGACAGGACTTAATTCACCCCTCCACTTT. As protein: CASSFGTGLNSPLHF.

This rearrangement joins TRBV12-5 to TRBJ2-5; D might be TRBD2 (5 bases). This CDR3 spans 17 amino acids. Germline V gene data show CDR1 as LGHNT and CDR2 as FRNRAP. V gave up 2 bases and J gave up 0 bases, with 16 bases separating them. CDR3 amino acids: CASGLTPPSGNQETQYF. The CDR3 coding sequence is TGTGCTAGTGGTTTGACACCCCCCTCGGGGAACCAAGAGACCCAGTACTTC.

In its sample, this clone was seen a few times. V usage is TRBV5-1 and J usage is TRBJ2-3; 11 bases line up with TRBD2. The V gene's germline CDR1 is SGHRS and CDR2 YFSETQ. V trimming: 4 bases; J trimming: 2 bases; junction bases outside the gene matches: 6. This CDR3 is 16 amino acids long. CDR3 nucleotide sequence: TGCGCCAGCAGCCTCCCTAGCGGGGGGAACACAGATACGCAGTATTTT. Its protein product is CASSLPSGGNTDTQYF.

A remark on this clone: Distinct nucleotide sequences in the sample also encode this CDR3. The chain recombines TRBV27 with TRBJ1-1; 7 bases agree with TRBD1. The CDR3 runs 14 residues. Looked up from germline, CDR1 is MNHEY and CDR2 is SMNVEV (reference sequence). V lost 4 bases and J lost 2; bases outside the gene matches: 4. CDR3 protein: CASSSGTANTEAFF. The CDR3, as DNA: TGTGCCAGCAGTTCCGGGACAGCCAACACTGAAGCTTTCTTT.

On this clone itself: The junction does not match germline at one end; this may be a read error. The V call is TRBV5-1, the J call TRBJ2-5; 10 nucleotides agree with TRBD2. The CDR3 runs 17 residues. Germline V lookup: CDR1 SGHRS, CDR2 YFSETQ. In DNA form, the CDR3 reads TGCGCCCGCAGCGGGGGGGTCTTAGCGGGGGCCCCCGAGACCCAGTACTTC. Translating gives CARSGGVLAGAPETQYF.

The chain employs TRBV27 and TRBJ2-5, with a weak D call TRBD1 (6 bases). The germline V and J ends were trimmed by 6 bases and 7 bases, with 24 bases remaining between them. Germline V gene lookup returns CDR1 MNHEY and CDR2 SMNVEV (reference sequence). The CDR3 is 16 residues long. Here the CDR3 reads CASRKAGLQGRGTQYF. In DNA, the CDR3 is TGTGCCAGCAGAAAGGCAGGTTTACAGGGCCGGGGGACCCAGTACTTC.

V is TRBV5-3 and J is TRBJ2-3; the D gene is possibly TRBD2 (6 bases). Being an ORF, TRBV5-3 has a function that is uncertain. The CDR3 has 14 amino acids. Between the trimmed V and J ends, which lost 4 bases and 2 bases, there was a span of 11 bases. DNA of the CDR3: TGTGCCAGAAGCCTCGGGCGGGACACAGATACGCAGTATTTT. This encodes CARSLGRDTDTQYF.

This chain links TRBV7-6 with TRBJ1-6; tentatively, D is TRBD1 (5 bases). The CDR3 is 14 residues long. Germline-derived CDR1 and CDR2 are SGHVS and FNYEAQ. V was pared by 1 base and J by 7 bases, with 8 bases between. This CDR3 reads CASSLGQQNSPLHF. The CDR3 DNA is TGTGCCAGCAGCTTAGGACAGCAAAATTCACCCCTCCACTTT.

This chain links TRBV10-2 with TRBJ1-3; D is unclear. CDR1 and CDR2 (germline): WSHSY, SAAADI. V lost 6 bases and J 8 bases, leaving 14 bases between the germline ends. CDR3 size: 13 residues. The CDR3 loop is CASSLSWRDTIYF. DNA for the CDR3: TGCGCCAGCAGCCTCTCATGGAGGGACACCATATATTTT.

The genes are TRBV6-5 and TRBJ1-5, with D unclear. The CDR3 extends over 14 amino acids. V was trimmed by 5 bases and J by 0 bases, leaving 8 bases between them. Germline V lookup: CDR1 MNHEY, CDR2 SVGAGI. The CDR3 region has the DNA TGTGCCAGCAGTCGCGCGGATAGCAATCAGCCCCAGCATTTT. Its translation is CASSRADSNQPQHF.

This clone was detected once. CDR3 protein: CASSFDSYQETQYF. The CDR3 DNA follows: TGCGCCAGCAGCTTTGACAGTTACCAAGAGACCCAGTACTTC. The rearrangement joins TRBV4-1 to TRBJ2-5; D is perhaps TRBD1 (5 bases). Trimming took 5 bases from V and 0 from J, leaving 10 bases between them. Germline CDR1 reads MGHRA; CDR2 reads YSYEKL. This CDR3 is 14 amino acids long.

DNA for the CDR3: TGCAGCGTTGATATCCAGGGGCGGGACGAGCAGTACTTC. Encoded protein: CSVDIQGRDEQYF. The rearrangement joins TRBV29-1 to TRBJ2-7, with D perhaps matching TRBD1 (6 bases). CDR1 and CDR2 (germline): SQVTM, ANQGSEA. This CDR3 is 13 amino acids long. Trimming cost V 3 bases and J 5 bases, with 14 bases left between them.

This chain connects TRBV6-5 to TRBJ1-1; D gene unclear. The CDR3 totals 13 residues. V lost 7 bases and J 2 bases, leaving 11 bases between the germline ends. CDR1 and CDR2 (germline): MNHEY, SVGAGI. CDR3 protein: CASTSTQNTEAFF. The CDR3 nucleotides read TGTGCCAGCACTTCGACACAAAACACTGAAGCTTTCTTT.

The chain is built from TRBV9 and TRBJ2-3; D not resolved. The CDR3 length is 15 residues. With 4 bases removed from V and 2 bases from J, the gap between germline ends came to 14 bases. Germline assignment: CDR1 SGDLS and CDR2 YYNGEE. CDR3 bases: TGTGCCAGCAGCTACTTGGTGAGCACCACAGATACGCAGTATTTT. The encoded protein is CASSYLVSTTDTQYF.

The table lists this clone with a few counts. This rearrangement joins TRBV10-3 to TRBJ1-1, with TRBD1 matching 7 bases. The CDR3 sequence is 13 residues long. Per germline, CDR1 ENHRY and CDR2 SYGVKD. The V gene end was trimmed by 4 bases and the J gene end by 1 base; junction bases not matched to a gene: 0. The CDR3 DNA reads as TGTGCCATCAGTGGACAGGGGAACACTGAAGCTTTCTTT. Translating it yields CAISGQGNTEAFF.

The chain recombines TRBV6-4 with TRBJ2-1, with D unresolved. Germline loops: CDR1 MRHNA, CDR2 SNTAGT. V dropped 0 bases and J dropped 5 bases, with 14 bases sitting between them. This CDR3 region has 16 residues. The CDR3 DNA follows: TGTGCCAGCAGTGACTCTCCAACAATTCGAAACAATGAGCAGTTCTTC. Amino acid sequence: CASSDSPTIRNNEQFF.

The gene calls are TRBV6-1 and TRBJ2-1; tentatively, D is TRBD2 (7 bases). The CDR3 covers 14 residues. The V gene lost 3 bases and the J gene lost 4 bases, with 10 bases spanning the gap. Germline assignment: CDR1 MNHNS and CDR2 SASEGT. The CDR3: CASSEGGRYNEQFF. CDR3 DNA sequence: TGTGCCAGCAGTGAGGGGGGGCGATACAATGAGCAGTTCTTC.

The CDR3 spells CASSYRGAEITEAFF. CDR3 nucleotides: TGCGCCAGCAGCTACCGTGGGGCGGAAATCACTGAAGCTTTCTTT. This chain links TRBV5-1 with TRBJ1-1, with D possibly matching TRBD1 (5 bases). The length of the CDR3 is 15 residues. From germline, CDR1 is SGHRS and CDR2 YFSETQ. V was clipped by 3 bases and J by 4 bases, with 16 bases between them. Full variable domain (rest looked up from reference TRBV5-1 and TRBJ1-1): KAGVTQTPRYLIKTRGQQVTLSCSPISGHRSVSWYQQTPGQGLQFLFEYFSETQRNKGNFPGRFSGRQFSNSRSEMNVSTLELGDSALYLCASSYRGAEITEAFFGQGTRLTVV.